This passage covers 20 T cell receptor beta chains from one sample sequenced in a study of early T cells in non-severe SARS-CoV-2 infection. TCRdb redid the calling of the 5' RACE reads with MiXCR, one entry per CDR3 protein. The sample consists of tens of thousands of distinct CDR3 sequences, under 15% of them appearing once. Material: whole blood. These receptors all stem from an adult who was a healthcare worker with PCR-confirmed SARS-CoV-2 infection or an uninfected control (not recorded which).

The chain carries TRBV27 and TRBJ2-7, with D possibly matching TRBD2 (5 bases). The CDR3 is 15 residues long. Trimming removed 3 bases at V and 3 bases at J, with 15 bases between. CDR1 and CDR2 (germline): MNHEY, SMNVEV (reference sequence). Written as DNA, the CDR3 is TGTGCCAGCAGTTTGGGCGTGGGAGCGGTCTACGAGCAGTACTTC. It codes for CASSLGVGAVYEQYF.

This clonotype was observed many times. The chain employs TRBV12-3 or TRBV12-4 and TRBJ1-5, with D maybe TRBD1 (5 bases). The CDR3 length is 13 residues. V was clipped by 3 bases and J by 4 bases, with 7 bases between them. The CDR3 reads CASSFGGNQPQHF. The CDR3 DNA reads as TGTGCCAGCAGTTTTGGGGGGAATCAGCCCCAGCATTTT.

This clonotype was counted a few times. The chain joins TRBV9 to TRBJ1-2; TRBD1 matches at 8 bases. This CDR3 contains 12 residues. V was pared by 0 bases and J by 12 bases, with 4 bases of the junction left unmatched. Germline V gives CDR1 SGDLS, CDR2 YYNGEE. The CDR3 reads CASSVVRGRHTF. CDR3 nucleotide sequence: TGTGCCAGCAGCGTAGTCAGGGGGCGGCACACCTTC.

This clonotype was seen repeatedly, ten times or more. The gene calls are TRBV18 and TRBJ1-3; TRBD1 might be the D (5 bases). This CDR3 is 18 amino acids long. V dropped 6 bases and J dropped 0 bases, with 21 bases sitting between them. Germline assignment: CDR1 KGHSH and CDR2 LQKENI. The CDR3 nucleotides read TGTGCCAGCTCTCTGAACCGGCAGGGCATCCTCTCTGGAAACACCATATATTTT. Its translation: CASSLNRQGILSGNTIYF.

In the case of this clonotype: Just one base apart from a much larger clone, this may be a read error. V gene TRBV5-1 combines with J gene TRBJ1-2; no definite D call. Germline CDR1 reads SGHRS; CDR2 reads YFSETQ. Trimming stripped 0 bases from V and 7 bases from J, with 10 bases between. The CDR3 runs 13 residues. The CDR3 coding sequence is TGCGCCAGCAGCTTGGGCGGGGTAGCTGGCTACACCTTC. It translates to CASSLGGVAGYTF.

This clonotype was detected ten times or more. In nucleotides, the CDR3 is TGCAGTGTGTGGACTAGAGGCGATGAGCAGTTCTTC. It encodes CSVWTRGDEQFF. The chain couples TRBV20-1 to TRBJ2-1, with TRBD2 identical over 7 bases. V was pared by 7 bases and J by 8 bases, with 8 bases of the junction left unmatched. Germline-derived CDR1 and CDR2 are DFQATT and SNEGSKA (reference sequence). CDR3 length equals 12 residues.

This chain joins TRBV20-1 and TRBJ2-1, with 10 bases lining up with TRBD2. Trimming cost V 3 bases and J 7 bases; bases outside gene matches: 9. The CDR3 runs to 15 residues. CDR1 is DFQATT, CDR2 SNEGSKA, per germline (reference sequence). CDR3 region: CSASTPSGSQNEQFF. CDR3 nucleotide sequence: TGCAGTGCTAGTACCCCTAGCGGGAGTCAAAATGAGCAGTTCTTC.

This clonotype was counted many times. V gene TRBV6-2 or TRBV6-3 combines with J gene TRBJ1-1; possibly TRBD1 for D (5 bases). V was clipped by 2 bases and J by 3 bases, with 10 bases between them. The CDR3 runs to 14 residues. CDR1 is MNHEY, CDR2 SVGEGT, per germline. The CDR3 loop is CASSYAGTDTEAFF. The CDR3 DNA reads as TGTGCCAGCAGTTACGCAGGGACGGACACTGAAGCTTTCTTT.

This clonotype was counted at least ten times. This rearrangement joins TRBV11-2 to TRBJ2-7, with D perhaps matching TRBD1 (5 bases). CDR1 SGHAT and CDR2 FQNNGV come from the germline V gene. The CDR3 length is 12 residues. Deletions cut 5 bases from V and 6 bases from J, with 11 bases between. The chain's CDR3 is CASSHDSAEQYF. CDR3 DNA sequence: TGTGCCAGCAGCCACGACAGTGCCGAGCAGTACTTC.

This clonotype has at least ten counts. The rearrangement uses TRBV7-8 and TRBJ2-3, with 7 positions matching TRBD2. Germline-derived CDR1 and CDR2 are SGHVS and FQNEAQ. With 10 bases clipped from V and 1 base from J, the junction kept 8 bases outside the gene matches. The CDR3 extends over 14 amino acids. CDR3 sequence (DNA): TGTGCCACCAACCCGGCGGGAGGCACAGATACGCAGTATTTT. It specifies CATNPAGGTDTQYF.

This clonotype has more than one count but fewer than ten. The genes are TRBV2 and TRBJ2-1; 10 nucleotides align to TRBD2. Germline V gene sequence: CDR1 SNHLY, CDR2 FYNNEI. The length of the CDR3 is 15 residues. V gave up 7 bases and J gave up 3 bases; unmatched junction bases: 6. CDR3 amino acids: CASTAQREGYNEQFF. In DNA, the CDR3 is TGTGCCAGCACAGCCCAGCGGGAGGGCTACAATGAGCAGTTCTTC. The whole variable domain, remainder taken from reference TRBV2 and TRBJ2-1, is EPEVTQTPSHQVTQMGQEVILRCVPISNHLYFYWYRQILGQKVEFLVSFYNNEISEKSEIFDDQFSVERPDGSNFTLKIRSTKLEDSAMYFCASTAQREGYNEQFFGPGTRLTVL.

This clonotype was observed at least ten times. The V call is TRBV28, the J call TRBJ1-5, with 7 nucleotides matching TRBD1. The germline V gene has CDR1 MDHEN and CDR2 SYDVKM. With 11 bases clipped from V and 9 bases from J, the junction kept 13 bases outside the gene matches. The CDR3 runs 13 residues. The CDR3 DNA reads TGTGCCTCCGACGGCCAGGGGGTCACGCCCCAGCATTTT. It encodes CASDGQGVTPQHF.

This clonotype was seen more than once but under ten times. This rearrangement joins TRBV5-1 to TRBJ2-1; TRBD1 matches 9 bases. The germline V gene encodes CDR1 SGHRS and CDR2 YFSETQ. The CDR3 sequence is 13 residues long. J lost 8 bases, V lost 5 bases, and 5 bases had no gene match. CDR3 in amino acids: CASSRGQGDEQFF. The CDR3 DNA reads as TGCGCCAGCAGTCGGGGACAGGGTGATGAGCAGTTCTTC.

This clonotype was detected a few times. The rearrangement links TRBV28 to TRBJ2-5; D not resolved. CDR3 length: 11 residues. The V end lost 3 bases, the J end lost 4 bases, and 3 bases lay between the germline ends. Looked up from germline, CDR1 is MDHEN and CDR2 is SYDVKM. CDR3 in DNA: TGTGCCAGCAGTTTCTTAGAGACCCAGTACTTC. Translating it yields CASSFLETQYF.

Turning to this clonotype: One junction end disagrees with the germline gene, perhaps due to a read error. This chain links TRBV7-2 with TRBJ2-1; the match to TRBD2 covers 11 bases. The CDR3 length is 15 residues. From germline, CDR1 is SGHTA and CDR2 FQGNSA. The CDR3 DNA sequence: TGTGCCTGCAGCTTAGTGGGGACTAGCGGCTACGAGCAGTTCTTC. Translating gives CACSLVGTSGYEQFF.

This clonotype appeared many times. The CDR3 sequence is CASSPGGTGGSEQYF. As DNA, the CDR3 is TGTGCCAGCAGCCCAGGGGGGACAGGGGGCAGCGAGCAGTACTTC. This chain uses TRBV7-6 with TRBJ2-7, with 12 bases lining up with TRBD1. The length of the CDR3 is 15 residues. Germline V gene lookup returns CDR1 SGHVS and CDR2 FNYEAQ. V shed 5 bases, J shed 6 bases, and the junction held 8 bases outside the gene matches.

This clonotype was seen a few times. The rearrangement joins TRBV7-9 to TRBJ1-2; 11 bases are a match to TRBD1. Germline trimming cut 6 bases from V and 6 bases from J; bases unmatched to any gene: 12. This CDR3 is 16 amino acids long. The V gene's germline CDR1 is SEHNR and CDR2 FQNEAQ (reference sequence). As DNA, the CDR3 is TGTGCCAGCAGATCCACCGGGACAGGGGGATCGGATGGCTACACCTTC. This codes for CASRSTGTGGSDGYTF.

This clonotype has just a few counts. The rearrangement uses TRBV15 and TRBJ2-2; 10 bases map to TRBD2. The V and J ends lost 2 bases and 4 bases, in that order; junction bases with no gene match: 4. The CDR3 totals 16 residues. In germline, CDR1 is LNHNV, CDR2 YYDKDF (reference sequence). CDR3 sequence (DNA): TGTGCCACCAGCAGATTGACTAGCGGGCTCACCGGGGAGCTGTTTTTT. Amino acid sequence: CATSRLTSGLTGELFF. The whole variable domain, remainder taken from reference TRBV15 and TRBJ2-2, is DAMVIQNPRYQVTQFGKPVTLSCSQTLNHNVMYWYQQKSSQAPKLLFHYYDKDFNNEADTPDNFQSRRPNTSFCFLDIRSPGLGDTAMYLCATSRLTSGLTGELFFGEGSRLTVL.

This clonotype was counted many times. The V gene is TRBV20-1, the J gene TRBJ2-3; 12 positions match TRBD2. The J segment lost 6 bases and the V segment lost 5 bases, leaving 3 bases of the junction unmatched. The CDR3 spans 13 residues. CDR1 and CDR2 from the germline V gene are DFQATT and SNEGSKA (reference sequence). CDR3 loop: CSAGTSGFDTQYF. The CDR3 DNA is TGCAGTGCTGGGACTAGCGGGTTCGATACGCAGTATTTT.

The V gene is TRBV28, the J gene TRBJ2-1, with 8 bases matching TRBD2. V lost 2 bases, J lost 2 bases, and 2 bases stayed unmatched. The germline V gene has CDR1 MDHEN and CDR2 SYDVKM. The CDR3 length is 15 residues. CDR3 DNA sequence: TGTGCCAGCAGTTTAGCGGGAGGCGCCTACAATGAGCAGTTCTTC. Its protein is CASSLAGGAYNEQFF. The complete variable domain, with remaining parts taken from reference TRBV28 and TRBJ2-1, reads DVKVTQSSRYLVKRTGEKVFLECVQDMDHENMFWYRQDPGLGLRLIYFSYDVKMKEKGDIPEGYSVSREKKERFSLILESASTNQTSMYLCASSLAGGAYNEQFFGPGTRLTVL.